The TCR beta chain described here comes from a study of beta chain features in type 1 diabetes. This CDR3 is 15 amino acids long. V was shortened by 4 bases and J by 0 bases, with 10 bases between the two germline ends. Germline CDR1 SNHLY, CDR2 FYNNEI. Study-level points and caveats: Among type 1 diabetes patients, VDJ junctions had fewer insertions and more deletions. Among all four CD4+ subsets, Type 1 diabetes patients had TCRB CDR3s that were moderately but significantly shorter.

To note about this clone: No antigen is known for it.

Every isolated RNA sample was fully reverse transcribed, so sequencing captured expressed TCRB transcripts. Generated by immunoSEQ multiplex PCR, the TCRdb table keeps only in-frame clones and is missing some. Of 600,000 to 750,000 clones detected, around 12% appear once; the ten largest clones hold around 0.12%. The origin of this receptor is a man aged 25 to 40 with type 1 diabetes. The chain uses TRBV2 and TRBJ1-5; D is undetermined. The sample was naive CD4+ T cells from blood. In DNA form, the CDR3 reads TGTGCCAGCAGTGCGGGCCCCGATAGCAATCAGCCCCAGCATTTT. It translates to CASSAGPDSNQPQHF.